This TCR beta chain comes out of a study of identical twins' blood T cells. Trimming removed 3 bases from V and 0 bases from J, with 6 bases in between. The CDR3 extends over 13 amino acids. As processed by the authors: Each donor had about 90,000 to nearly 550,000 clonotypes. TCRdb fed the 5' RACE reads into MiXCR, producing one record per CDR3 protein. The V and J calls come from TCRdb's annotation, not from the publication. Of 350,000 to 400,000 distinct CDR3 sequences detected, about 28% appear once; the ten largest clones hold approximately 6.6%. The source of this sequence is a woman between 18 and 50 years old in good health. Specimen: PBMCs. The rearrangement links TRBV12-3 or TRBV12-4 to TRBJ2-7; D ambiguous. The CDR3 DNA is TGTGCCAGCAGTTTCTCGAACTCCTACGAGCAGTACTTC. Translated: CASSFSNSYEQYF.